Following are 20 T cell receptor beta chains from one sample sequenced in a study of blood T cell repertoires in COVID-19. The table came from immunoSEQ multiplex PCR; TCRdb's copy has only in-frame clones and leaves some out. The sample records about 65,000 clones, approximately 80% being singletons. Sample: peripheral blood. These TCRs come from a man in his fifties or sixties with COVID-19, enrolled during active disease.

The rearrangement links TRBV9 to TRBJ2-2, with D perhaps matching TRBD1 (5 bases). CDR3 length: 15 residues. V lost 4 bases and J lost 5, with 15 bases in between. Germline CDR1 SGDLS, CDR2 YYNGEE. The CDR3 here is CASSSQPTVTGELFF. The DNA of the CDR3 is TGTGCCAGCAGCTCCCAACCGACAGTAACCGGGGAGCTGTTTTTT.

The chain uses TRBV6-5 and TRBJ2-2; the D is unclear. The CDR3 runs 14 residues. V was cut by 6 bases and J by 5 bases, with 13 bases left in between. The V gene's germline CDR1 is MNHEY and CDR2 SVGAGI. The CDR3 reads CASRPPARTGELFF. CDR3 bases: TGTGCCAGCAGACCGCCGGCGAGGACCGGGGAGCTGTTTTTT.

The chain couples TRBV27 to TRBJ1-2; 10 bases are a match to TRBD1. V gave up 4 bases and J gave up 0 bases; unmatched junction bases: 8. CDR1 and CDR2 (germline): MNHEY, SMNVEV (reference sequence). The CDR3 spans 17 residues. The CDR3: CASSSLRQGATNYGYTF. The CDR3 nucleotides are TGTGCCAGCAGTTCTTTACGACAGGGGGCAACTAACTATGGCTACACCTTC.

This clone is medium-sized by share. The rearrangement links TRBV4-1 to TRBJ1-5; a possible D gene is TRBD1 (5 bases). Germline assignment: CDR1 MGHRA and CDR2 YSYEKL. Trimming took 0 bases from V and 8 from J, leaving 14 bases between them. The CDR3 contains 15 residues. DNA for the CDR3: TGCGCCAGCAGCCAAGATTGGGCAGGGTACGAGCCCCAGCATTTT. Translation: CASSQDWAGYEPQHF.

The chain uses TRBV5-5 and TRBJ2-3; TRBD2 matches 7 bases. V gave up 0 bases and J gave up 1 base; unmatched junction bases: 5. The length of the CDR3 is 16 residues. CDR1 SGHKS and CDR2 YYEKEE come from the germline V gene (reference sequence). CDR3 sequence: CASSLASGHGTDTQYF. The CDR3, as DNA: TGTGCCAGCAGCTTGGCTAGCGGCCATGGCACAGATACGCAGTATTTT.

The chain couples TRBV20-1 to TRBJ1-5; D not resolved. Germline CDR1 reads DFQATT; CDR2 reads SNEGSKA (reference sequence). Trimming left V 3 bases short and J 2 bases short, with 5 bases between. This CDR3 comprises 12 residues. The CDR3 protein is CSASTGNQPQHF. Here the CDR3 DNA reads TGCAGTGCTAGTACGGGCAATCAGCCCCAGCATTTT.

With regard to this clone: The sample has other DNA sequences that encode this CDR3 too. V and J are TRBV19 and TRBJ2-2, with 7 bases fitting TRBD1. The CDR3 consists of 15 residues. The junction had 4 bases not matched to a gene; V was cut back by 2 bases and J by 4 bases. CDR1 is LNHDA, CDR2 SQIVND, per germline (reference sequence). In DNA form, the CDR3 reads TGTGCCAGTAGTATACAGGGGGTCGGCACCGGGGAGCTGTTTTTT. Protein sequence: CASSIQGVGTGELFF.

The chain links TRBV4-3 to TRBJ2-2, with D possibly matching TRBD1 (5 bases). The germline CDR1 and CDR2 sequences are LGHNA and YSLEER. This CDR3 comprises 16 residues. V lost 1 base and J 4 bases, leaving 13 bases between the germline ends. In DNA form, the CDR3 reads TGCGCCAGCAGCCAAGTGGGGCAGGGTGGCACCGGGGAGCTGTTTTTT. Translating it yields CASSQVGQGGTGELFF.

This clone was observed a handful of times. The CDR3 here is CASSTDRGWEQYF. The DNA of the CDR3 is TGTGCCAGCAGTACGGACAGGGGTTGGGAGCAGTACTTC. The rearrangement links TRBV28 to TRBJ2-7, with 9 bases lining up with TRBD1. The germline CDR1 and CDR2 sequences are MDHEN and SYDVKM. The CDR3 contains 13 residues. Trimming removed 5 bases from V and 7 bases from J; junction bases left unmatched: 6.

The chain is built from TRBV11-3 and TRBJ2-3; 8 bases align to TRBD2. After removal of 1 base from V and 0 bases from J, the junction contained 15 bases not matched to a gene. The CDR3 loop spans 20 amino acids. CDR1 is SGHNT and CDR2 is YENEEA in the germline V gene. The chain's CDR3 is CASSLGGSLAGPPSTDTQYF. Here the CDR3 DNA reads TGTGCCAGCAGCTTAGGGGGTAGCCTAGCGGGCCCTCCTAGCACAGATACGCAGTATTTT.

The J gene is TRBJ2-1, the V gene TRBV28; TRBD2 matches 8 bases. The V and J ends lost 7 bases and 4 bases, in that order; junction bases with no gene match: 9. Germline values: CDR1 MDHEN, CDR2 SYDVKM. The CDR3 runs 15 residues. CDR3 nucleotides: TGTGCCAGCAATACGGGGGGGGCCATATACAATGAGCAGTTCTTC. The encoded protein is CASNTGGAIYNEQFF.

The rearrangement joins TRBV11-2 to TRBJ1-1; maybe TRBD1 (5 bases). Trimming took off 0 bases at V and 0 bases at J, with 8 bases between the two ends. The CDR3 totals 15 residues. Germline V gene lookup returns CDR1 SGHAT and CDR2 FQNNGV. The CDR3 DNA is TGTGCCAGCAGCTTAGAGGCAGGGATGAACACTGAAGCTTTCTTT. Residues: CASSLEAGMNTEAFF.

The chain combines TRBV25-1 with TRBJ2-3; weak D call: TRBD2 (5 bases). Looked up from germline, CDR1 is MGHDK and CDR2 is SYGVNS. The CDR3 runs to 13 residues. Deletions cut 3 bases from V and 3 bases from J, with 7 bases between. The CDR3 DNA is TGTGCCAGCAGTGACCGGACTACAGATACGCAGTATTTT. This codes for CASSDRTTDTQYF. Using reference TRBV25-1 and TRBJ2-3 for the parts outside the CDR3, the full variable domain is EADIYQTPRYLVIGTGKKITLECSQTMGHDKMYWYQQDPGMELHLIHYSYGVNSTEKGDLSSESTVSRIRTEHFPLTLESARPSHTSQYLCASSDRTTDTQYFGPGTRLTVL.

This chain links TRBV2 with TRBJ1-2; TRBD1 agrees at 11 bases. CDR1 SNHLY and CDR2 FYNNEI come from the germline V gene. V trimming: 3 bases; J trimming: 8 bases; junction bases outside the gene matches: 8. The CDR3 is 15 residues long. The CDR3 region is CASSELGQGAKGYTF. The CDR3 DNA is TGTGCCAGCAGTGAGTTAGGACAGGGGGCAAAAGGCTACACCTTC.

The V and J genes are TRBV7-9 and TRBJ2-1, with TRBD2 as a possible D gene (6 bases). V lost 4 bases to trimming and J lost 11 bases, with 9 bases between them. Germline CDR1 reads SEHNR; CDR2 reads FQNEAQ (reference sequence). CDR3 length: 11 amino acids. The CDR3: CASSSSAQQFF. For the CDR3, the DNA is TGTGCCAGCAGCTCTAGCGCCCAGCAGTTCTTC.

The chain combines TRBV6-5 with TRBJ1-6, with no clear D. The germline CDR1 and CDR2 sequences are MNHEY and SVGAGI. V lost 5 bases, J lost 9 bases, and 11 bases lay in between. The CDR3 length is 13 residues. CDR3 sequence (DNA): TGTGCCAGCAGTCTTACGGGTAGTTCACCCCTCCACTTT. It yields the protein CASSLTGSSPLHF.

The J gene is TRBJ1-1, the V gene TRBV25-1; a weak D match, TRBD1 (6 bases). Per germline, CDR1 MGHDK and CDR2 SYGVNS. V lost 3 bases, J lost 0 bases, and 11 bases lay in between. The CDR3 has 15 amino acids. The chain's CDR3 is CASSDKTGMNTEAFF. DNA of the CDR3: TGTGCCAGCAGTGATAAAACAGGGATGAACACTGAAGCTTTCTTT.

The CDR3 is CASSPGFLTDRATEAFF. DNA for the CDR3: TGTGCCAGCTCACCAGGTTTTTTGACAGACCGTGCTACTGAAGCTTTCTTT. The chain links TRBV18 to TRBJ1-1; D perhaps matches TRBD1 (5 bases). V gave up 2 bases and J gave up 5 bases, with 21 bases separating them. Germline assignment: CDR1 KGHSH and CDR2 LQKENI. This CDR3 is built from 17 residues.

The CDR3 DNA reads as TGTGCCAGTAGTATACCGGGACAGGCGCCTATCACTGAAGCTTTCTTT. It yields the protein CASSIPGQAPITEAFF. This chain joins TRBV19 and TRBJ1-1; 8 bases align to TRBD1. CDR1 is LNHDA, CDR2 SQIVND, per germline (reference sequence). The CDR3 spans 16 residues. The V segment lost 2 bases and the J segment 4 bases; nucleotides outside the gene matches: 9.

The V and J genes are TRBV4-3 and TRBJ2-5; 7 bases line up with TRBD1. Trimming at V came to 0 bases and at J to 5 bases, leaving 9 bases not matched to a gene. This CDR3 is 16 amino acids long. The V gene's germline CDR1 is LGHNA and CDR2 YSLEER. DNA for the CDR3: TGCGCCAGCAGCCAAGACGGACAGGCAAGTAGGGAGACCCAGTACTTC. Protein: CASSQDGQASRETQYF.